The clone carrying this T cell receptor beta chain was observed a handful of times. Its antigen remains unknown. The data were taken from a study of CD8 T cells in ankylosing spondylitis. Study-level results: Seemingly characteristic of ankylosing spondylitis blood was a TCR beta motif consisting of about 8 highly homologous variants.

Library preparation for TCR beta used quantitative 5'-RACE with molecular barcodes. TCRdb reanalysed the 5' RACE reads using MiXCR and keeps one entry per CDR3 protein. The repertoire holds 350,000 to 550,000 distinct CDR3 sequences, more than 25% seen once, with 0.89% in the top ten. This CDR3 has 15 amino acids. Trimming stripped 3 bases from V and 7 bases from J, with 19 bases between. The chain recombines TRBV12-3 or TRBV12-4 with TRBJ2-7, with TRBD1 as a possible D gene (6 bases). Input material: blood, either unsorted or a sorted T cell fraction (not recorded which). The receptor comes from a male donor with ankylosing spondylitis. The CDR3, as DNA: TGTGCCAGCAGTTTCGGATGGGCAGGGGAAGAGGAGCAGTACTTC. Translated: CASSFGWAGEEEQYF.